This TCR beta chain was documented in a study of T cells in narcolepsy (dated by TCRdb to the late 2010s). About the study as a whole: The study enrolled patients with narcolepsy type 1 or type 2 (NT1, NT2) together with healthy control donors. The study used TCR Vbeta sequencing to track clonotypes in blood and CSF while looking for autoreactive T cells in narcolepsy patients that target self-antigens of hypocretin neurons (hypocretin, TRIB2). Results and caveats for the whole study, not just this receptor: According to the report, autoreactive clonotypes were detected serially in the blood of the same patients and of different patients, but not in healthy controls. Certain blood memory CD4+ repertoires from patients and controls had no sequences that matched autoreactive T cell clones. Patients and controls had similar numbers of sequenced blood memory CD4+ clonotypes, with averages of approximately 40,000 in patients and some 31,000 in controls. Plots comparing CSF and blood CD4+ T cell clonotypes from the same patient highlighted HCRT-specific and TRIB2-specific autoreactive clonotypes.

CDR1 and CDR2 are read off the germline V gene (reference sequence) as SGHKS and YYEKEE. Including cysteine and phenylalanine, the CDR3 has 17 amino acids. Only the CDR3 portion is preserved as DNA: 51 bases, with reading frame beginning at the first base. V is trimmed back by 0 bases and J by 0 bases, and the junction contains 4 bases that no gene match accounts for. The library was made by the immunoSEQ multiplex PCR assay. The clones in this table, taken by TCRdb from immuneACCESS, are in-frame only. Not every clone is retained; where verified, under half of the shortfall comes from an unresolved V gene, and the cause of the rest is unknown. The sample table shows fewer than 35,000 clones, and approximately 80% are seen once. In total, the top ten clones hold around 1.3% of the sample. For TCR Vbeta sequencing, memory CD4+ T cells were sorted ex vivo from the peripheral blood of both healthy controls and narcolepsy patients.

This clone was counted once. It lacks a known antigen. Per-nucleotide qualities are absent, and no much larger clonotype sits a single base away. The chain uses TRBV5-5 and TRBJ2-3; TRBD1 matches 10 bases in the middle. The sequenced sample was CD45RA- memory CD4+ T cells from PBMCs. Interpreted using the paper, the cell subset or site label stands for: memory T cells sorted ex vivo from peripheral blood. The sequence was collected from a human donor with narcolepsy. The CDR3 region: CASSLGDRGRSTDTQYF. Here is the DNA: TGTGCCAGCAGCTTGGGGGACAGGGGAAGAAGCACAGATACGCAGTATTTT. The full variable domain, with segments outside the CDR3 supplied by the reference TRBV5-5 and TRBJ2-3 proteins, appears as DAGVTQSPTHLIKTRGQQVTLRCSPISGHKSVSWYQQVLGQGPQFIFQYYEKEERGRGNFPDRFSARQFPNYSSELNVNALLLGDSALYLCASSLGDRGRSTDTQYFGPGTRLTVL.